Detailed here is one TCR beta chain. Measured with immunoSEQ multiplex PCR; TCRdb has only the in-frame clones, and not every one. The sample holds over 75,000 clones, around 94% seen once. This specimen belongs to a study of OX40 agonist ivuxolimab in advanced cancers. Study overall: Participants, 82.7% male, averaged approximately 60 years of age, ranging from about 23 to 90.

V lost 0 bases and J 2 bases, leaving 12 bases between the germline ends. There are 15 residues in the CDR3. Germline CDR1 is SGDLS and CDR2 is YYNGEE. Sequenced material: CD4+ or CD8+ T cells sorted from blood, taken in a trial of the OX40 agonist ivuxolimab. The chain joins TRBV9 to TRBJ2-7; no clear D. The TCR comes from an adult with an advanced solid tumor such as melanoma, head and neck, liver or kidney cancer. CDR3 bases: TGTGCCAGCAGCGTAGCGGCAGGAACCACCTACGAGCAGTACTTC. The encoded protein is CASSVAAGTTYEQYF.